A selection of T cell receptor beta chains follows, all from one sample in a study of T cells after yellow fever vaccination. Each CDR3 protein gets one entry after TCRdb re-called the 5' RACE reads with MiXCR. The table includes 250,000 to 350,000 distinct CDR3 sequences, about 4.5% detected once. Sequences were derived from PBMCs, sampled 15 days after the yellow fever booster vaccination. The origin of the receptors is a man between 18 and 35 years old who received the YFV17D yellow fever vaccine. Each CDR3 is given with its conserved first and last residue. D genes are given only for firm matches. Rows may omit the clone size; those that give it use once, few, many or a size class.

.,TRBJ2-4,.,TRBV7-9,CASSLEYAKNIQYF,TGTGCCAGCAGCTTGGAATACGCCAAAAACATTCAGTACTTC
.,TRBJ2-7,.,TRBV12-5,CASGLGSGVYEQYF,TGTGCTAGTGGTTTGGGGTCAGGGGTATACGAGCAGTACTTC
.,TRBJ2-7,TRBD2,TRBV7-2,CASSLRGGVNYEQYF,TGTGCCAGCAGCTTAAGGGGAGGGGTTAACTACGAGCAGTACTTC
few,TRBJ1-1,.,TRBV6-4,CASQKGRGTEAFF,TGTGCCAGCCAAAAGGGGCGGGGGACTGAAGCTTTCTTT
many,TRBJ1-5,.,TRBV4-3,CASSQDPVQPQHF,TGCGCCAGCAGCCAAGATCCCGTACAGCCCCAGCATTTT
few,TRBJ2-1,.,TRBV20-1,CSARGGGNPYNEQFF,TGCAGTGCTAGAGGTGGGGGCAACCCCTACAATGAGCAGTTCTTC
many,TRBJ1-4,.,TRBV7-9,CASSRTETVTNEKLFF,TGTGCCAGCAGCCGAACGGAGACAGTAACTAATGAAAAACTGTTTTTT
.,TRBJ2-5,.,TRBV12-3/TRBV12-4,CARSLGRQETQYF,TGTGCCAGAAGTTTAGGCAGACAAGAGACCCAGTACTTC
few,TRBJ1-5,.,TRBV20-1,CSARPPGQPQHF,TGCAGTGCTAGACCCCCGGGTCAGCCCCAGCATTTT
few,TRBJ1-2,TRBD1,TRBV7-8,CASSVQGIDYGYTF,TGTGCCAGCAGCGTACAGGGGATCGACTATGGCTACACCTTC